Below are 10 T cell receptor beta chains sequenced from a single sample in a study of T cell responses to AZD1222 COVID-19 vaccine. TCRdb's table, derived via immunoSEQ multiplex PCR, lists solely in-frame clones and lacks some. The sample carries 80,000 to 100,000 clones, around 86% recorded once. The sequenced sample was peripheral blood, obtained on day 0 of AZD1222 vaccination. The source of these receptors is an adult in good health.

The V and J genes are TRBV18 and TRBJ2-5; D remains ambiguous. With 2 bases removed from V and 1 base from J, the gap between germline ends came to 11 bases. CDR1 is KGHSH and CDR2 is LQKENI in the germline V gene. This CDR3 region has 15 residues. CDR3 bases: TGTGCCAGCTCACCAGAATTGGGGTTCCAAGAGACCCAGTACTTC. Amino acid sequence: CASSPELGFQETQYF.

The chain recombines TRBV5-6 with TRBJ2-2; TRBD1 matches at 7 bases. Germline lookup yields CDR1 SGHDT and CDR2 YYEEEE. The CDR3 extends over 16 amino acids. The ends lost 6 bases at V and 4 bases at J; junction bases unmatched: 12. The CDR3 coding sequence is TGTGCCAGCAACCAACTAAGGACAGGTGGCACCGGGGAGCTGTTTTTT. It specifies CASNQLRTGGTGELFF.

The chain recombines TRBV19 with TRBJ2-1; D is ambiguous. V lost 1 base, J lost 6 bases, and 7 bases lay in between. CDR1 LNHDA and CDR2 SQIVND come from the germline V gene (reference sequence). The CDR3 covers 13 residues. The DNA of the CDR3 is TGTGCCAGTAGTATAGGGCTGGTCAATGAGCAGTTCTTC. Translating it yields CASSIGLVNEQFF.

The CDR3 sequence is CASSDQGQGKNIQYF. CDR3 sequence (DNA): TGTGCCAGCAGCGACCAGGGACAGGGTAAAAACATTCAGTACTTC. The chain uses TRBV7-9 and TRBJ2-4; 9 positions agree with TRBD1. The ends lost 5 bases at V and 4 bases at J; junction bases unmatched: 6. In germline, CDR1 is SEHNR, CDR2 FQNEAQ (reference sequence). This CDR3 spans 15 amino acids.

The V and J genes are TRBV5-1 and TRBJ2-2; D gene ambiguous. V lost 0 bases and J lost 5, with 8 bases in between. Germline CDR1 and CDR2: SGHRS and YFSETQ. The CDR3 loop spans 14 amino acids. CDR3 nucleotides: TGCGCCAGCAGCTTGGTCGGGTTTACCGGGGAGCTGTTTTTT. It translates to CASSLVGFTGELFF. Variable domain in full (rest from reference TRBV5-1 and TRBJ2-2): KAGVTQTPRYLIKTRGQQVTLSCSPISGHRSVSWYQQTPGQGLQFLFEYFSETQRNKGNFPGRFSGRQFSNSRSEMNVSTLELGDSALYLCASSLVGFTGELFFGEGSRLTVL.

The chain recombines TRBV3-1 (or the pseudogene TRBV3-2) with TRBJ1-3; D gene unclear. This CDR3 spans 16 amino acids. Germline CDR1 reads LGHDT; CDR2 reads YNNKEL (reference sequence). V was clipped by 1 base and J by 1 base, with 11 bases between them. The CDR3 DNA reads as TGTGCCAGCAGCCAAGGACATTCGGGATCTGGAAACACCATATATTTT. Translated: CASSQGHSGSGNTIYF.

This chain links TRBV4-1 with TRBJ1-2, with D maybe TRBD1 (6 bases). CDR1 is MGHRA, CDR2 YSYEKL, per germline. The CDR3 has 15 residues. V lost 4 bases, J lost 3 bases, and 15 bases lay in between. The CDR3 DNA follows: TGCGCCAGCAGCCTCCGGACAGAAACTTACTATGGCTACACCTTC. Its translation is CASSLRTETYYGYTF.

On this clone: A read error may produce the germline difference seen at one junction end. The gene calls are TRBV5-5 and TRBJ1-1, with unresolved D. In germline, CDR1 is SGHKS, CDR2 YYEKEE (reference sequence). The CDR3 length is 13 residues. CDR3 loop: CASSSLRTGDPFF. As DNA, the CDR3 is TGTGCCAGCAGCTCTTTGCGGACGGGCGATCCCTTTTTT.

V gene TRBV6-4 combines with J gene TRBJ1-5; D is undetermined. Germline V gene lookup returns CDR1 MRHNA and CDR2 SNTAGT. Trimming took off 0 bases at V and 7 bases at J, with 7 bases between the two ends. CDR3 length: 13 amino acids. This CDR3 reads CASSDSPLQPQHF. As DNA, the CDR3 is TGTGCCAGCAGTGACTCCCCATTGCAGCCCCAGCATTTT.

This rearrangement joins TRBV7-9 to TRBJ2-1, with 7 nucleotides matching TRBD1. The CDR3 has 13 residues. Germline V lookup: CDR1 SEHNR, CDR2 FQNEAQ (reference sequence). Losses at the gene ends were 5 bases for V and 12 bases for J; bases not matched to a gene: 10. The CDR3, as DNA: TGTGCCAGCAGCCAAAGACAGGGCCCAGCGCAGTTCTTC. Its translation: CASSQRQGPAQFF. Looking up the rest from reference TRBV7-9 and TRBJ2-1 gives the full variable domain: DTGVSQNPRHKITKRGQNVTFRCDPISEHNRLYWYRQTLGQGPEFLTYFQNEAQLEKSRLLSDRFSAERPKGSFSTLEIQRTEQGDSAMYLCASSQRQGPAQFFGPGTRLTVL.